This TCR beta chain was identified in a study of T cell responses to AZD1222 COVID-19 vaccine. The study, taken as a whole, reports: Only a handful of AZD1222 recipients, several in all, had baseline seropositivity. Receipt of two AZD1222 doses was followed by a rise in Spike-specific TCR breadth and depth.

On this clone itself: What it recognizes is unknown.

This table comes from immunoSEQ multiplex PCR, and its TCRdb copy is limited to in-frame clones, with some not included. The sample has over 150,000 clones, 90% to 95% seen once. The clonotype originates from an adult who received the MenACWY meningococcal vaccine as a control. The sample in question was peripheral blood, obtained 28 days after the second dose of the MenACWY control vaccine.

The CDR3 coding sequence is TGTGCCAGCAGCCCGGGACAGTCCCAAGAGACCCAGTACTTC. Amino acid sequence: CASSPGQSQETQYF. J is TRBJ2-5 and V is TRBV7-2, with 7 bases fitting TRBD1. The V segment lost 5 bases and the J segment 1 base; nucleotides outside the gene matches: 4. This CDR3 has 14 amino acids. CDR1 is SGHTA, CDR2 FQGNSA, per germline. The entire variable domain, with the rest obtained from reference TRBV7-2 and TRBJ2-5, is as follows: GAGVSQSPSNKVTEKGKDVELRCDPISGHTALYWYRQSLGQGLEFLIYFQGNSAPDKSGLPSDRFSAERTGGSVSTLTIQRTQQEDSAVYLCASSPGQSQETQYFGPGTRLLVL.